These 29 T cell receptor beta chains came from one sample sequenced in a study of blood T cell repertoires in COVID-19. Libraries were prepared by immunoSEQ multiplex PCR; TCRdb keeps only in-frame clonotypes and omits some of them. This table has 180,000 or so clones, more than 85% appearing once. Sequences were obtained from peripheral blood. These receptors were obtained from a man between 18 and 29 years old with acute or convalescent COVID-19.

This chain's CDR3 is CASSYSSQGSNSPLHF. CDR3 nucleotides: TGTGCCAGCAGTTACTCGAGTCAGGGAAGTAATTCACCCCTCCACTTT. The V call is TRBV6-6, the J call TRBJ1-6, with D perhaps matching TRBD1 (5 bases). This CDR3 spans 16 amino acids. Germline V gives CDR1 MNHNY, CDR2 SVGAGI (reference sequence). With 0 bases removed from V and 6 bases from J, the gap between germline ends came to 12 bases.

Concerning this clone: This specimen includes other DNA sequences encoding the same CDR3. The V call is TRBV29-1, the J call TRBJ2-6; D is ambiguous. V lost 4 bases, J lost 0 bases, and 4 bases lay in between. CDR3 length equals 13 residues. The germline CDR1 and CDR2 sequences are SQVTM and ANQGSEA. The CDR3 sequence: CSVASSGANVLTF. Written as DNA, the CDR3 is TGCAGCGTTGCGAGCTCTGGGGCCAACGTCCTGACTTTC. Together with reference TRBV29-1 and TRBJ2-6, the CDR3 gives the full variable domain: SAVISQKPSRDICQRGTSLTIQCQVDSQVTMMFWYRQQPGQSLTLIATANQGSEATYESGFVIDKFPISRPNLTFSTLTVSNMSPEDSSIYLCSVASSGANVLTFGAGSRLTVL.

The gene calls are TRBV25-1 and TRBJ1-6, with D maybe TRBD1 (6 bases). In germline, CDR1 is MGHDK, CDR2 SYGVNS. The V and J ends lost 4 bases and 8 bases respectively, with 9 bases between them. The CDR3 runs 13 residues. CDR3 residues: CASSVAGDSPLHF. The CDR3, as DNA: TGTGCCAGCAGTGTGGCAGGGGATTCACCCCTCCACTTT.

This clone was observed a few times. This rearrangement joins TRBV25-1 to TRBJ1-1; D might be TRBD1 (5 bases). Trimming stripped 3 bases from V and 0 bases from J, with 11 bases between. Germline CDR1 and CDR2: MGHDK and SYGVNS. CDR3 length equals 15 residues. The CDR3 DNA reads TGTGCCAGCAGTGATTTAACAGGACTGAACACTGAAGCTTTCTTT. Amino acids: CASSDLTGLNTEAFF.

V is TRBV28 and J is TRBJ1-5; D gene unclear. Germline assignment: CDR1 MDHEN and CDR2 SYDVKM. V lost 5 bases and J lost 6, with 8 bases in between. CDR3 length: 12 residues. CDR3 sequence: CASSVIGQPQHF. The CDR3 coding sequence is TGTGCCAGCAGTGTTATCGGTCAGCCCCAGCATTTT.

This CDR3 reads CASSVWTSGDNEQFF. CDR3 coding DNA: TGTGCCAGTAGCGTCTGGACTAGCGGAGACAATGAGCAGTTCTTC. This sequence joins TRBV19 and TRBJ2-1; TRBD2 matches at 10 bases. CDR1 and CDR2 (germline): LNHDA, SQIVND (reference sequence). With 6 bases clipped from V and 5 bases from J, the junction kept 7 bases outside the gene matches. The CDR3 length is 15 residues. Complete variable domain (other parts from reference TRBV19 and TRBJ2-1): DGGITQSPKYLFRKEGQNVTLSCEQNLNHDAMYWYRQDPGQGLRLIYYSQIVNDFQKGDIAEGYSVSREKKESFPLTVTSAQKNPTAFYLCASSVWTSGDNEQFFGPGTRLTVL.

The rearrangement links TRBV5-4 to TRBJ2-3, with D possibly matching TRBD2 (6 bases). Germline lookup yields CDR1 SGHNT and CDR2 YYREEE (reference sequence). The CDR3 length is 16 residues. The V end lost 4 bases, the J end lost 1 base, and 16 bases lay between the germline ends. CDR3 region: CASSPGLSDRTDTQYF. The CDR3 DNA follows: TGTGCCAGCAGCCCGGGACTCTCCGACCGCACAGATACGCAGTATTTT.

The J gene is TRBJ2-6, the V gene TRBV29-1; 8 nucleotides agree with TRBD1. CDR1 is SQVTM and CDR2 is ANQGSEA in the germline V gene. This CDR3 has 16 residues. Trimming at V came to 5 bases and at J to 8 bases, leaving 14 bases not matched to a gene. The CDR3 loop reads CSVSLIDRGTSNVLTF. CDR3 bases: TGCAGCGTTTCGCTCATCGACAGGGGAACGTCCAACGTCCTGACTTTC.

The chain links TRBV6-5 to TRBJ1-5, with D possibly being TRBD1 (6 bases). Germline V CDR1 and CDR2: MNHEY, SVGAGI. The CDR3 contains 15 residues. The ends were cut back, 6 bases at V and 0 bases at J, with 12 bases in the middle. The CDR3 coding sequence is TGTGCCAGCAGACTCAACAGGGATAGCAATCAGCCCCAGCATTTT. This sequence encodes CASRLNRDSNQPQHF.

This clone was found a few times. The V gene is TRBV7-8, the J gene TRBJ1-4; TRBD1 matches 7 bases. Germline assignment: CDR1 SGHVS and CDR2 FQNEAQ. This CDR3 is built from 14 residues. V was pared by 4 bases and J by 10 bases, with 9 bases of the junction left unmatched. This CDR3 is CASSSDRSARKLFF. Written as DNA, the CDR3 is TGTGCCAGCAGCTCGGACAGGTCTGCGCGAAAACTGTTTTTT.

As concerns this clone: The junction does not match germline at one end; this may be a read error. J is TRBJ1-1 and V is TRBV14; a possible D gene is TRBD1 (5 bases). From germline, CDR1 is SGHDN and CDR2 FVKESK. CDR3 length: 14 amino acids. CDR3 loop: CASSQIQGNSEAFF. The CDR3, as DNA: TGTGCCAGCAGCCAAATCCAGGGTAACAGTGAAGCTTTCTTT.

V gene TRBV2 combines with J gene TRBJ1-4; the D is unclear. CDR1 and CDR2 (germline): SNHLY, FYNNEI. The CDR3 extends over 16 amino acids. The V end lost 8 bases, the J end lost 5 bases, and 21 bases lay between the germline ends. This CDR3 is CASVRERVVGNEKLFF. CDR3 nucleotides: TGTGCCAGCGTGCGCGAGAGGGTCGTAGGGAATGAAAAACTGTTTTTT.

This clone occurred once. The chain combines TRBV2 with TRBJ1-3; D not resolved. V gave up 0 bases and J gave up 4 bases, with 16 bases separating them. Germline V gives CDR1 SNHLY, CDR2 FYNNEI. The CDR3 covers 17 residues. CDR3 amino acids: CASSEAGMRRNGNTIYF. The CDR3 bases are TGTGCCAGCAGTGAAGCGGGCATGAGGAGGAACGGAAACACCATATATTTT.

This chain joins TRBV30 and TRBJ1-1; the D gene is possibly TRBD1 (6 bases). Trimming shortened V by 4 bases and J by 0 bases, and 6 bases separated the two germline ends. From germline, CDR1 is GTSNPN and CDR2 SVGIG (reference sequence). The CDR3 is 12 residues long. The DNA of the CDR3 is TGTGCCTGGAACAGGGTGAACACTGAAGCTTTCTTT. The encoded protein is CAWNRVNTEAFF. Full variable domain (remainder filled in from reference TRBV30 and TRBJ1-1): SQTIHQWPATLVQPVGSPLSLECTVEGTSNPNLYWYRQAAGRGLQLLFYSVGIGQISSEVPQNLSASRPQDRQFILSSKKLLLSDSGFYLCAWNRVNTEAFFGQGTRLTVV.

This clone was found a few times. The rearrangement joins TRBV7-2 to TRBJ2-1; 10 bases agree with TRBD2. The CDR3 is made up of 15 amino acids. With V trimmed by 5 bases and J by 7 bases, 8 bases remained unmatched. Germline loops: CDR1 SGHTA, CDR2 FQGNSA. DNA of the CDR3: TGTGCCAGCAGCCCGGGACTAGCGTCTGTTAATGAGCAGTTCTTC. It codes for CASSPGLASVNEQFF.

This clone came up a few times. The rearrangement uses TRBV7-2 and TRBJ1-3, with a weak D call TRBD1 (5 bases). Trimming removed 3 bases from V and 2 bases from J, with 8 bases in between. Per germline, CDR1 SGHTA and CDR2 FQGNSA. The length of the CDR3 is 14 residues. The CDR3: CASSLGLAGNTIYF. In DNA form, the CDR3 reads TGTGCCAGCAGCTTGGGGCTAGCTGGAAACACCATATATTTT.

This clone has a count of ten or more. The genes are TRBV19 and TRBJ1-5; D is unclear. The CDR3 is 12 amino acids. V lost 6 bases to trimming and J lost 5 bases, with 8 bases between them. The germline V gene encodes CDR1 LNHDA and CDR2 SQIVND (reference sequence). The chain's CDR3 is CASSPHDQPQHF. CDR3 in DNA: TGTGCCAGTAGCCCACACGATCAGCCCCAGCATTTT.

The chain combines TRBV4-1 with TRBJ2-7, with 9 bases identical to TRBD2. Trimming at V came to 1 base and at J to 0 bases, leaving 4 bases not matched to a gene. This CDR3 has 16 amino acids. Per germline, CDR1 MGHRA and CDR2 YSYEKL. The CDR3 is CASSQGASGDSYEQYF. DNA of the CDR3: TGCGCCAGCAGCCAAGGAGCTAGCGGGGACTCCTACGAGCAGTACTTC.

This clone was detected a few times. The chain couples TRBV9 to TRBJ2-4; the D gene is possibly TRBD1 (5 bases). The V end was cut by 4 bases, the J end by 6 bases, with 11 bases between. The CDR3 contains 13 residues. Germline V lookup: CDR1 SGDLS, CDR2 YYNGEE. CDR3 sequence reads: CASSPGNSNIQYF. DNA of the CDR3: TGTGCCAGCAGCCCAGGGAATTCAAACATTCAGTACTTC.

CDR3 loop: CASSLAGGYGYTF. DNA of the CDR3: TGTGCCAGCAGCTTGGCAGGGGGCTATGGCTACACCTTC. The chain carries TRBV5-5 and TRBJ1-2; 7 positions agree with TRBD1. With 0 bases clipped from V and 4 bases from J, the junction kept 0 bases outside the gene matches. Germline loops: CDR1 SGHKS, CDR2 YYEKEE (reference sequence). The CDR3 has 13 residues.

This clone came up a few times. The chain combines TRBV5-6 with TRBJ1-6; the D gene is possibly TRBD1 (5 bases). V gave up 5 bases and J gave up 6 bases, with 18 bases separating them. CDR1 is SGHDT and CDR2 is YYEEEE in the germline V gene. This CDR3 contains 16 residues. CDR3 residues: CASRWRRDLGNSPLHF. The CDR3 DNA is TGTGCCAGCAGATGGCGGCGGGACTTGGGTAATTCACCCCTCCACTTT.

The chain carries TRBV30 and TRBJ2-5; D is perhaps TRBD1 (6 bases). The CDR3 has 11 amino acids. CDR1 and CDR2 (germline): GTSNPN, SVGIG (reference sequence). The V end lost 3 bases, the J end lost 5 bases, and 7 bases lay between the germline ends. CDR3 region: CAWRQGETQYF. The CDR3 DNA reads TGTGCCTGGAGGCAGGGGGAGACCCAGTACTTC.

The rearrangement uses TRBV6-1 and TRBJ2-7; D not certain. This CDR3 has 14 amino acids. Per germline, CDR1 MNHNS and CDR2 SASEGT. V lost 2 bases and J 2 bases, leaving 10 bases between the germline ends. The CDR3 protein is CASSESPSTYEQYF. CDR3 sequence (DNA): TGTGCCAGCAGTGAATCCCCCAGTACCTACGAGCAGTACTTC.

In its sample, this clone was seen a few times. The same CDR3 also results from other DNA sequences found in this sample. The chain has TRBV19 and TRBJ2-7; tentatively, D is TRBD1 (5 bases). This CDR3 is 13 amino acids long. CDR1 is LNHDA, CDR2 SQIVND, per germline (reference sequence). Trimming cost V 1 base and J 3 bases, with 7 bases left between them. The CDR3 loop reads CASSIGQGYEQYF. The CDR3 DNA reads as TGTGCCAGTAGTATAGGGCAGGGCTACGAGCAGTACTTC.

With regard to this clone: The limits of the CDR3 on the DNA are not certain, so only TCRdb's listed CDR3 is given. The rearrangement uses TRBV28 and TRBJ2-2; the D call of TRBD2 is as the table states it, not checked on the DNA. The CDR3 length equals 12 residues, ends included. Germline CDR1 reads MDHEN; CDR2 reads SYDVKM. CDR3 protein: CASSFGAGELFF.

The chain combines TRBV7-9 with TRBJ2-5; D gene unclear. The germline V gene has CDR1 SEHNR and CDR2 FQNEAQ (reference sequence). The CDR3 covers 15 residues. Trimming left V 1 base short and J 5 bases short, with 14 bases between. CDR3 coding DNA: TGTGCCAGCAGCTTAGGGGCAGGCTCCAGGGAGACCCAGTACTTC. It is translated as CASSLGAGSRETQYF.

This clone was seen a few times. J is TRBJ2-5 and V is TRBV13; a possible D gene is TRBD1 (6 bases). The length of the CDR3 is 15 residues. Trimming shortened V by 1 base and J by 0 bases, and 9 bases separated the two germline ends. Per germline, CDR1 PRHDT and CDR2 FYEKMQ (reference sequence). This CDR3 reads CASSLAGTHQETQYF. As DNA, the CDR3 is TGTGCCAGCAGCTTAGCCGGGACACACCAAGAGACCCAGTACTTC.

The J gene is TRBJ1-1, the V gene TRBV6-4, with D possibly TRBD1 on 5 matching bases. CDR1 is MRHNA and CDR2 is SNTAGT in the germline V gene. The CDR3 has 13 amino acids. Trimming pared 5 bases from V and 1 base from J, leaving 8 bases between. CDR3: CASSNGQNTEAFF. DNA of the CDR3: TGTGCCAGCAGTAATGGACAGAACACTGAAGCTTTCTTT.

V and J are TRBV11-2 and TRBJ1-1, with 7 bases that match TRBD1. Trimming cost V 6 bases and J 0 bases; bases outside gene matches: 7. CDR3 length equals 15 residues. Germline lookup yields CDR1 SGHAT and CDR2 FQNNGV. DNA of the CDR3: TGTGCCAGCAGGGTCCCCGGGACAGTGAACACTGAAGCTTTCTTT. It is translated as CASRVPGTVNTEAFF. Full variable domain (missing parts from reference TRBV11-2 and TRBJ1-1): EAGVAQSPRYKIIEKRQSVAFWCNPISGHATLYWYQQILGQGPKLLIQFQNNGVVDDSQLPKDRFSAERLKGVDSTLKIQPAKLEDSAVYLCASRVPGTVNTEAFFGQGTRLTVV.